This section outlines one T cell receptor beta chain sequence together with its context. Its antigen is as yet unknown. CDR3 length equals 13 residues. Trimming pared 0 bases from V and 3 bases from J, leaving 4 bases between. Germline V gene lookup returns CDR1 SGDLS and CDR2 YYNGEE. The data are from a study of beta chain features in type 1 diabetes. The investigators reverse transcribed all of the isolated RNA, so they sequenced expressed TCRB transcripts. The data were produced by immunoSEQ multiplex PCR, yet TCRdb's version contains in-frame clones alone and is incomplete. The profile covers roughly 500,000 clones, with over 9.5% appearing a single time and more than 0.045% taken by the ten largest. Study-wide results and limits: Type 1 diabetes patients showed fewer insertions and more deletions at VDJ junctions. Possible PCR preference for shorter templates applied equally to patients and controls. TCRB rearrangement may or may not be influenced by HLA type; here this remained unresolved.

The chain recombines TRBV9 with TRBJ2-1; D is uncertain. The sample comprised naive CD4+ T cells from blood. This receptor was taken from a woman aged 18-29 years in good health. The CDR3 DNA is TGTGCCAGCAGCGTAGATGGCTACAATGAGCAGTTCTTC. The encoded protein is CASSVDGYNEQFF. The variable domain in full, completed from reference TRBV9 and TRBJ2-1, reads DSGVTQTPKHLITATGQRVTLRCSPRSGDLSVYWYQQSLDQGLQFLIQYYNGEERAKGNILERFSAQQFPDLHSELNLSSLELGDSALYFCASSVDGYNEQFFGPGTRLTVL.